These 3 T cell receptor beta chains came from one sample sequenced in a study of control samples from healthy donors and cancer patients. Data came from immunoSEQ multiplex PCR; TCRdb stores just in-frame clones and leaves some out. Seen here are approximately 220,000 clones, roughly 94% observed once, and the top ten hold approximately 1.6%. The source material was blood. These receptors were collected from a man aged 50 or older in good health.

The chain combines TRBV6-5 with TRBJ1-3; 7 bases are a match to TRBD1. This CDR3 contains 14 residues. J gave up 4 bases and V 6 bases, and 6 bases lay outside the gene matches. CDR1 is MNHEY, CDR2 SVGAGI, per germline. CDR3: CASSNTGEGNTIYF. The CDR3 DNA is TGTGCCAGCAGCAATACAGGGGAAGGAAACACCATATATTTT.

The V and J genes are TRBV3-1 (or the pseudogene TRBV3-2) and TRBJ1-4; 7 nucleotides match TRBD1. Unmatched junction bases numbered 8, after V lost 2 bases and J lost 5 bases. This CDR3 has 16 amino acids. Germline V gene sequence: CDR1 LGHDT, CDR2 YNNKEL (reference sequence). The CDR3 region is CASSQRSAGGNEKLFF. Written as DNA, the CDR3 is TGTGCCAGCAGCCAACGATCGGCAGGGGGGAATGAAAAACTGTTTTTT.

The chain joins TRBV5-5 to TRBJ2-6, with D unclear. The germline V gene encodes CDR1 SGHKS and CDR2 YYEKEE (reference sequence). There are 15 residues in the CDR3. V lost 1 base and J lost 4, with 9 bases in between. CDR3 residues: CASSLHLAGANVLTF. In DNA, the CDR3 is TGTGCCAGCAGCTTGCACCTGGCAGGGGCCAACGTCCTGACTTTC.